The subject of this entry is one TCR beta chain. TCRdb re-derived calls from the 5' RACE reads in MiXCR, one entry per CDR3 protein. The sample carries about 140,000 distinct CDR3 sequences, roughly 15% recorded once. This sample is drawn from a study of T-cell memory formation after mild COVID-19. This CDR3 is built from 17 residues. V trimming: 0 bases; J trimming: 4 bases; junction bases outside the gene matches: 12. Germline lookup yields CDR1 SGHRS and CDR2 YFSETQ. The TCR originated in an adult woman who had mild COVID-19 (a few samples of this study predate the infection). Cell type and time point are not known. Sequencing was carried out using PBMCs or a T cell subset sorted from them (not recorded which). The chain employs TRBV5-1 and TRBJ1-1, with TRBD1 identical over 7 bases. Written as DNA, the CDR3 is TGCGCCAGCAGCTTGGACCGCCTAACAGGGGAAGGCACTGAAGCTTTCTTT. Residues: CASSLDRLTGEGTEAFF. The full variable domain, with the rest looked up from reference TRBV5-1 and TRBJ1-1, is KAGVTQTPRYLIKTRGQQVTLSCSPISGHRSVSWYQQTPGQGLQFLFEYFSETQRNKGNFPGRFSGRQFSNSRSEMNVSTLELGDSALYLCASSLDRLTGEGTEAFFGQGTRLTVV.